The 30 T cell receptor beta chains in this list originate from one sample, sequenced in a study of cytomegalovirus exposure and HLA in healthy donors. The PCR made use of 60 Vbeta and 13 Jbeta primers. Only in-frame clones appear in the TCRdb table, and some are missing; sequencing was by immunoSEQ multiplex PCR. The sample holds about 200,000 clones; about 86% are singletons and the top ten take less than 0.4%. Specimen: PBMCs. Every receptor here comes from a woman under 40 in good health and CMV-seronegative.

V is TRBV10-2 and J is TRBJ2-7; 9 nucleotides align to TRBD1. This CDR3 has 13 residues. The germline gives CDR1 WSHSY, CDR2 SAAADI. Losses at the gene ends were 5 bases for V and 5 bases for J; bases not matched to a gene: 4. The CDR3 protein is CASSTGGFDEQYF. The CDR3 DNA follows: TGCGCCAGCAGTACAGGGGGCTTCGACGAGCAGTACTTC.

This chain connects TRBV11-2 to TRBJ2-2, with a tentative D call TRBD1 (6 bases). Germline V gives CDR1 SGHAT, CDR2 FQNNGV. Trimming took off 3 bases at V and 5 bases at J, with 16 bases between the two ends. There are 16 residues in the CDR3. Here the CDR3 reads CASSFLPGQMTGELFF. CDR3 DNA sequence: TGTGCCAGCAGCTTCTTACCGGGACAAATGACCGGGGAGCTGTTTTTT.

The rearrangement uses TRBV5-1 and TRBJ2-5, with 15 bases that match TRBD2. Germline V gene data show CDR1 as SGHRS and CDR2 as YFSETQ. The trim removed 4 bases at V and 9 bases at J, leaving 10 bases unmatched. This CDR3 has 16 residues. CDR3 coding DNA: TGCGCCAGCAGCGACCCGGGACTAGCGGGAGGACAGGCCCAGTACTTC. Translating it yields CASSDPGLAGGQAQYF.

This clone was detected only a few times. V usage is TRBV4-1 and J usage is TRBJ2-5; 7 nucleotides agree with TRBD2. Germline V gene lookup returns CDR1 MGHRA and CDR2 YSYEKL. The CDR3 extends over 15 amino acids. The junction had 10 bases not matched to a gene; V was cut back by 2 bases and J by 7 bases. CDR3 region: CASSQRTGTTGTQYF. The DNA for the CDR3 is TGCGCCAGCAGCCAACGGACCGGGACTACTGGGACCCAGTACTTC.

This clone was counted between two and nine times. The chain is built from TRBV6-1 and TRBJ2-1; 7 bases match TRBD1. Germline V lookup: CDR1 MNHNS, CDR2 SASEGT. Trimming removed 4 bases from V and 5 bases from J; junction bases left unmatched: 14. The CDR3 length is 17 residues. The CDR3 protein is CASSVVFIGGRDNEQFF. CDR3 sequence (DNA): TGTGCCAGCAGTGTTGTTTTTATAGGGGGCAGAGACAATGAGCAGTTCTTC.

This clone appeared a few times. The V and J genes are TRBV2 and TRBJ2-5, with a weak D call TRBD1 (5 bases). The V and J ends lost 4 bases and 5 bases respectively, with 11 bases between them. Germline V gene sequence: CDR1 SNHLY, CDR2 FYNNEI. The CDR3 runs 13 residues. Here the CDR3 DNA reads TGTGCCAGCAGTGTGGGCAGGGTGGAGACCCAGTACTTC. Translation gives CASSVGRVETQYF.

This clone has just one count. The chain uses TRBV10-3 and TRBJ2-1, with TRBD2 identical over 7 bases. CDR1 is ENHRY and CDR2 is SYGVKD in the germline V gene. The CDR3 is made up of 17 amino acids. V lost 2 bases to trimming and J lost 7 bases; unmatched junction nucleotides: 14. CDR3 nucleotides: TGTGCCATCAGTGAGGGAGTCAGCGGGGTGATCGGTAATGAGCAGTTCTTC. It encodes CAISEGVSGVIGNEQFF.

The chain recombines TRBV28 with TRBJ1-2; the D gene is possibly TRBD1 (5 bases). The CDR3 runs to 15 residues. CDR1 is MDHEN and CDR2 is SYDVKM in the germline V gene. V lost 5 bases and J 4 bases, leaving 17 bases between the germline ends. The CDR3 bases are TGTGCCAGCAGTCTAAGACAGTGGAACCTCTATGGCTACACCTTC. It encodes CASSLRQWNLYGYTF.

V and J are TRBV6-1 and TRBJ1-4; the D is unclear. Trimming took 4 bases from V and 1 from J, leaving 13 bases between them. CDR1 is MNHNS and CDR2 is SASEGT in the germline V gene. The length of the CDR3 is 16 residues. The CDR3 nucleotides are TGTGCCAGCAGTGCTCGAGTGGGAGGAACTAATGAAAAACTGTTTTTT. Translated: CASSARVGGTNEKLFF.

This clone is a singleton in its sample. The V call is TRBV27, the J call TRBJ2-2; 9 bases agree with TRBD1. The V segment lost 5 bases and the J segment 5 bases; nucleotides outside the gene matches: 3. Germline V lookup: CDR1 MNHEY, CDR2 SMNVEV (reference sequence). This CDR3 comprises 14 residues. CDR3 protein: CASSQGTGTGELFF. The CDR3 DNA reads TGTGCCAGCAGTCAGGGGACAGGGACCGGGGAGCTGTTTTTT.

The chain has TRBV7-3 and TRBJ1-6; 7 bases map to TRBD1. The CDR3 loop spans 20 amino acids. Trimming removed 1 base from V and 0 bases from J; junction bases left unmatched: 12. Germline CDR1 and CDR2: SGHTA and FQGTGA. The CDR3: CASSLRPGTDRYSYNSPLHF. The CDR3 region has the DNA TGTGCCAGCAGCTTAAGGCCGGGAACGGACAGGTACTCCTATAATTCACCCCTCCACTTT.

The chain combines TRBV28 with TRBJ2-3, with 8 bases aligning to TRBD2. This CDR3 contains 16 residues. The V gene end was trimmed by 7 bases and the J gene end by 4 bases; junction bases not matched to a gene: 13. Germline V lookup: CDR1 MDHEN, CDR2 SYDVKM. CDR3 residues: CASTLLSGKVSDTQYF. Here the CDR3 DNA reads TGTGCCAGCACCCTACTTAGCGGGAAAGTGTCAGATACGCAGTATTTT.

The chain recombines TRBV5-4 with TRBJ2-5, with 11 bases lining up with TRBD2. In germline, CDR1 is SGHNT, CDR2 YYREEE (reference sequence). V lost 3 bases and J lost 2; bases outside the gene matches: 6. The CDR3 contains 16 residues. The CDR3 spells CASSSAGTSGQETQYF. In DNA form, the CDR3 reads TGTGCCAGCAGCTCTGCCGGGACTAGCGGTCAAGAGACCCAGTACTTC.

V and J are TRBV4-2 and TRBJ2-7; D might be TRBD1 (6 bases). V dropped 2 bases and J dropped 2 bases, with 16 bases sitting between them. The CDR3 totals 16 residues. Germline CDR1 reads LGHNA; CDR2 reads YNFKEQ. Here the CDR3 reads CASSQSSRGGAYEQYF. The CDR3, as DNA: TGTGCCAGCAGCCAATCCTCCCGAGGGGGTGCCTACGAGCAGTACTTC.

This clone showed up just a few times. This chain links TRBV18 with TRBJ2-7; D possibly corresponds to TRBD2 (5 bases). Germline CDR1 and CDR2: KGHSH and LQKENI. The V gene lost 6 bases and the J gene lost 3 bases, with 15 bases spanning the gap. The CDR3 is 14 residues long. The CDR3 loop is CASSPSSFGYEQYF. In DNA, the CDR3 is TGTGCCAGCTCCCCCTCTAGCTTTGGCTACGAGCAGTACTTC.

This clone was detected once. The rearrangement uses TRBV13 and TRBJ1-1; the D is unclear. Trimming took 7 bases from V and 4 from J, leaving 19 bases between them. The CDR3 runs to 15 residues. Per germline, CDR1 PRHDT and CDR2 FYEKMQ (reference sequence). CDR3 residues: CASTPEGSWATEAFF. The CDR3 DNA reads TGTGCCAGCACCCCGGAAGGGAGTTGGGCCACTGAAGCTTTCTTT.

The chain combines TRBV11-2 with TRBJ2-7; D is unresolved. Trimming shortened V by 4 bases and J by 7 bases, and 14 bases separated the two germline ends. This CDR3 has 13 residues. The germline CDR1 and CDR2 sequences are SGHAT and FQNNGV. The CDR3 reads CASSSDGFGEQYF. For the CDR3, the DNA is TGTGCCAGCAGCTCTGACGGGTTCGGTGAGCAGTACTTC. The whole variable domain, remainder taken from reference TRBV11-2 and TRBJ2-7, is EAGVAQSPRYKIIEKRQSVAFWCNPISGHATLYWYQQILGQGPKLLIQFQNNGVVDDSQLPKDRFSAERLKGVDSTLKIQPAKLEDSAVYLCASSSDGFGEQYFGPGTRLTVT.

This sequence joins TRBV5-1 and TRBJ2-3; TRBD2 matches at 14 bases. V lost 3 bases, J lost 5 bases, and 5 bases stayed unmatched. CDR3 length: 16 residues. Germline assignment: CDR1 SGHRS and CDR2 YFSETQ. CDR3 region: CASSSGLAGVGDTQYF. The CDR3, as DNA: TGCGCCAGCAGCTCGGGACTAGCGGGGGTGGGAGATACGCAGTATTTT.

This chain uses TRBV7-2 with TRBJ2-3, with D unresolved. V lost 5 bases to trimming and J lost 1 base, with 7 bases between them. CDR3 size: 13 residues. The germline CDR1 and CDR2 sequences are SGHTA and FQGNSA. CDR3 sequence: CASSASGTDTQYF. CDR3 DNA: TGTGCCAGCAGCGCCAGCGGCACAGATACGCAGTATTTT.

The CDR3 DNA sequence: TGTGCCAGCAGCCGGGGAGCGGAAGAGACCCAGTACTTC. Translating it yields CASSRGAEETQYF. The chain recombines TRBV6-1 with TRBJ2-5; possibly TRBD2 for D (5 bases). Germline V gene data show CDR1 as MNHNS and CDR2 as SASEGT. The length of the CDR3 is 13 residues. Trimming removed 6 bases from V and 3 bases from J, with 11 bases in between.

The CDR3 DNA reads as TGTGCCAGCAGTGGGAGGACAGGGGATGGAAACACCATATATTTT. Translation gives CASSGRTGDGNTIYF. The chain employs TRBV2 and TRBJ1-3, with 9 bases aligning to TRBD1. There are 15 residues in the CDR3. CDR1 is SNHLY, CDR2 FYNNEI, per germline. The J segment lost 3 bases and the V segment lost 4 bases, leaving 4 bases of the junction unmatched. Full variable domain (rest looked up from reference TRBV2 and TRBJ1-3): EPEVTQTPSHQVTQMGQEVILRCVPISNHLYFYWYRQILGQKVEFLVSFYNNEISEKSEIFDDQFSVERPDGSNFTLKIRSTKLEDSAMYFCASSGRTGDGNTIYFGEGSWLTVV.

Comment on this clone: Other DNA sequences in the same sample also yield this CDR3. The rearrangement uses TRBV20-1 and TRBJ2-1; D not certain. CDR1 DFQATT and CDR2 SNEGSKA come from the germline V gene (reference sequence). This CDR3 comprises 11 residues. The V end was cut by 3 bases, the J end by 4 bases, with 4 bases between. CDR3 in amino acids: CSASSYNEQFF. In DNA form, the CDR3 reads TGCAGTGCTAGTTCTTACAATGAGCAGTTCTTC.

The J gene is TRBJ2-2, the V gene TRBV2; unclear D gene. Deletions cut 6 bases from V and 3 bases from J, with 8 bases between. CDR3 length: 13 residues. In germline, CDR1 is SNHLY, CDR2 FYNNEI. The CDR3 region has the DNA TGTGCCAGCAGCCTAACTGACACCGGGGAGCTGTTTTTT. Protein sequence: CASSLTDTGELFF.

The chain couples TRBV5-1 to TRBJ1-1; the D is unclear. This CDR3 has 15 amino acids. CDR1 is SGHRS and CDR2 is YFSETQ in the germline V gene. Deletions cut 6 bases from V and 6 bases from J, with 21 bases between. For the CDR3, the DNA is TGCGCCAGCAACGAACTACTCGCCCTTGGGTCTGAAGCTTTCTTT. Its translation: CASNELLALGSEAFF.

The V call is TRBV28, the J call TRBJ1-2; TRBD1 matches 7 bases. CDR3 length: 15 residues. After removal of 6 bases from V and 0 bases from J, the junction contained 7 bases not matched to a gene. Germline-derived CDR1 and CDR2 are MDHEN and SYDVKM. This CDR3 reads CASRMDRLANYGYTF. In nucleotides, the CDR3 is TGTGCCAGCAGAATGGACAGGTTAGCTAACTATGGCTACACCTTC.

This clone was seen just once. This chain connects TRBV19 to TRBJ2-5; TRBD2 agrees at 12 bases. Unmatched junction bases numbered 11, after V lost 5 bases and J lost 7 bases. The CDR3 extends over 16 amino acids. In germline, CDR1 is LNHDA, CDR2 SQIVND (reference sequence). The CDR3 region has the DNA TGTGCCAGTAGTTTCCGACTAGCGGGGGTAATAGGGACCCAGTACTTC. This gives the protein CASSFRLAGVIGTQYF.

A word on this clone: This sample also contains other DNA sequences that code for the same CDR3. The chain couples TRBV15 to TRBJ1-1; D is unresolved. In germline, CDR1 is LNHNV, CDR2 YYDKDF (reference sequence). The CDR3 runs to 13 residues. Trimming took off 0 bases at V and 1 base at J, with 3 bases between the two ends. CDR3 sequence: CATSRDRNTEAFF. CDR3 sequence (DNA): TGTGCCACCAGCAGAGACAGGAACACTGAAGCTTTCTTT.

This sequence joins TRBV19 and TRBJ2-2, with a tentative D call TRBD2 (5 bases). Germline assignment: CDR1 LNHDA and CDR2 SQIVND (reference sequence). The CDR3 extends over 14 amino acids. V shed 4 bases and J shed 3 bases, with 9 bases lying between them. The CDR3 here is CASSKRWDTGELFF. The CDR3 bases are TGTGCCAGTAGTAAGCGGTGGGACACCGGGGAGCTGTTTTTT.

This chain uses TRBV30 with TRBJ2-2; D is undetermined. Germline V gives CDR1 GTSNPN, CDR2 SVGIG (reference sequence). Trimming left V 0 bases short and J 8 bases short, with 10 bases between. The CDR3 is 13 amino acids. In DNA form, the CDR3 reads TGTGCCTGGAGTGTGGTACAGCTTGGGGAGCTGTTTTTT. Its translation: CAWSVVQLGELFF.

The chain carries TRBV7-3 and TRBJ2-3; weak D call: TRBD1 (5 bases). The CDR3 runs 16 residues. Deletions cut 5 bases from V and 0 bases from J, with 15 bases between. In germline, CDR1 is SGHTA, CDR2 FQGTGA. CDR3: CASSLQGTASTDTQYF. DNA of the CDR3: TGTGCCAGCAGCCTTCAGGGAACGGCTAGCACAGATACGCAGTATTTT.